A single sample is the source of the 12 T cell receptor beta chains below, sequenced in a study of blood T cell repertoires in COVID-19. The protocol was immunoSEQ multiplex PCR, while the TCRdb copy is restricted to in-frame clones and leaves out a portion. In the table there are about 190,000 clones, more than 75% of which are singletons. The sample comprised peripheral blood. These receptors were collected from a human donor in a cohort sampled during active COVID-19.

This chain uses TRBV14 with TRBJ2-5; D not certain. The CDR3 runs 17 residues. The V end lost 5 bases, the J end lost 0 bases, and 19 bases lay between the germline ends. Germline CDR1 is SGHDN and CDR2 is FVKESK. The CDR3 region has the DNA TGTGCCAGCAGCACGATCAAAACAAATAAGTACCAAGAGACCCAGTACTTC. Its translation is CASSTIKTNKYQETQYF.

V gene TRBV28 combines with J gene TRBJ2-1; D uncertain. In germline, CDR1 is MDHEN, CDR2 SYDVKM. The V gene lost 5 bases and the J gene lost 1 base, with 18 bases spanning the gap. This CDR3 comprises 17 residues. For the CDR3, the DNA is TGTGCCAGCAGTCCCCGGAGAGGTCTCGGGTCCTACAATGAGCAGTTCTTC. This sequence encodes CASSPRRGLGSYNEQFF.

A single count supports this clone. The chain combines TRBV24-1 with TRBJ2-1, with 8 bases matching TRBD2. The CDR3 contains 13 residues. The germline gives CDR1 KGHDR, CDR2 SFDVKD. Trimming cost V 0 bases and J 13 bases; bases outside gene matches: 4. DNA for the CDR3: TGTGCCACCAGTGATTTGCTAGCGGGCTCCCAGTTCTTC. Amino acid sequence: CATSDLLAGSQFF.

The chain carries TRBV12-5 and TRBJ1-1; D gene unclear. CDR1 LGHNT and CDR2 FRNRAP come from the germline V gene. Trimming took 5 bases from V and 0 from J, leaving 19 bases between them. CDR3 length: 17 residues. The CDR3 here is CASGRVAETYMNTEAFF. The CDR3 region has the DNA TGTGCTAGTGGTCGGGTGGCAGAGACTTACATGAACACTGAAGCTTTCTTT. Using reference TRBV12-5 and TRBJ1-1 for the parts outside the CDR3, the full variable domain is DARVTQTPRHKVTEMGQEVTMRCQPILGHNTVFWYRQTMMQGLELLAYFRNRAPLDDSGMPKDRFSAEMPDATLATLKIQPSEPRDSAVYFCASGRVAETYMNTEAFFGQGTRLTVV.

The CDR3 region has the DNA TGTGCCAGCAGCGTAGGGGGGACAGCGAACTCTGGAAACACCATATATTTT. Its protein is CASSVGGTANSGNTIYF. The rearrangement joins TRBV9 to TRBJ1-3; 7 bases line up with TRBD1. Per germline, CDR1 SGDLS and CDR2 YYNGEE. The CDR3 extends over 17 amino acids. After removal of 0 bases from V and 0 bases from J, the junction contained 6 bases not matched to a gene.

The J gene is TRBJ2-1, the V gene TRBV7-9, with TRBD2 identical over 11 bases. The CDR3 has 19 amino acids. Germline CDR1 is SEHNR and CDR2 is FQNEAQ (reference sequence). With V trimmed by 4 bases and J by 0 bases, 11 bases remained unmatched. The CDR3 loop is CASSSSGLAAWGSYNEQFF. For the CDR3, the DNA is TGTGCCAGCAGCTCCTCGGGACTAGCGGCCTGGGGCTCCTACAATGAGCAGTTCTTC.

CDR3 sequence reads: CASSEFLRYGYTF. The CDR3 coding sequence is TGTGCCAGCAGTGAATTCCTACGCTATGGCTACACCTTC. The chain uses TRBV6-1 and TRBJ1-2, with D unresolved. The CDR3 runs to 13 residues. Trimming shortened V by 2 bases and J by 4 bases, and 8 bases separated the two germline ends. Germline V gives CDR1 MNHNS, CDR2 SASEGT.

A word on this clone: Within the sample, other DNA sequences also encode this same CDR3. V is TRBV18 and J is TRBJ2-7; tentative D call: TRBD1 (5 bases). V was shortened by 3 bases and J by 2 bases, with 11 bases between the two germline ends. CDR1 and CDR2 from the germline V gene are KGHSH and LQKENI. CDR3 length: 14 amino acids. CDR3 sequence (DNA): TGTGCCAGCTCACCCCCCGACAGCACCTACGAGCAGTACTTC. Amino acid sequence: CASSPPDSTYEQYF.

The chain has TRBV19 and TRBJ1-1, with 7 nucleotides matching TRBD1. After removal of 9 bases from V and 3 bases from J, the junction contained 16 bases not matched to a gene. The CDR3 runs 16 residues. Germline V lookup: CDR1 LNHDA, CDR2 SQIVND (reference sequence). CDR3 sequence reads: CASQSRGEGADTEAFF. The CDR3 DNA reads TGTGCCAGCCAAAGTCGGGGAGAGGGGGCAGACACTGAAGCTTTCTTT.

V usage is TRBV4-3 and J usage is TRBJ1-5; D remains ambiguous. V was cut by 0 bases and J by 5 bases, with 11 bases left in between. Germline V gene lookup returns CDR1 LGHNA and CDR2 YSLEER. This CDR3 spans 15 amino acids. CDR3 in DNA: TGCGCCAGCAGCCAAGACGTGGGAGCGGATCAGCCCCAGCATTTT. Translation: CASSQDVGADQPQHF.

The rearrangement uses TRBV15 and TRBJ1-2, with D uncertain. This CDR3 is built from 13 residues. CDR1 and CDR2 (germline): LNHNV, YYDKDF (reference sequence). The V end was cut by 11 bases, the J end by 2 bases, with 15 bases between. The CDR3 spells CASTSAGNYGYTF. The CDR3 bases are TGTGCCTCAACCAGCGCGGGGAACTATGGCTACACCTTC.

This chain connects TRBV27 to TRBJ2-7, with D possibly TRBD1 on 6 matching bases. CDR1 is MNHEY and CDR2 is SMNVEV in the germline V gene (reference sequence). The CDR3 loop spans 14 amino acids. Between the trimmed V and J ends, which lost 2 bases and 5 bases, there was a span of 13 bases. CDR3 residues: CASSLGTGTNEQYF. CDR3 bases: TGTGCCAGCAGTTTAGGAACAGGGACGAACGAGCAGTACTTC.